These 28 T cell receptor beta chains were all obtained from the same sample, sequenced in a study of control samples from healthy donors and cancer patients. Repertoires were generated with immunoSEQ multiplex PCR, while TCRdb's copy carries only in-frame clones and drops some. The data show 200,000 or so clones, around 94% seen once. Sequenced input: blood. The receptors shown here come from a man aged 45-65 years in good health.

This clone occurred once. Written as DNA, the CDR3 is TGTGCCAGCACGCGGGATACAGATACGCAGTATTTT. This sequence encodes CASTRDTDTQYF. The V and J genes are TRBV9 and TRBJ2-3; possible D gene TRBD2, 6 bases. This CDR3 comprises 12 residues. V gave up 6 bases and J gave up 3 bases, with 8 bases separating them. Germline CDR1 SGDLS, CDR2 YYNGEE.

The V gene is TRBV6-5, the J gene TRBJ1-1; no clear D. Between the trimmed V and J ends, which lost 8 bases and 3 bases, there was a span of 13 bases. This CDR3 is built from 13 residues. From germline, CDR1 is MNHEY and CDR2 SVGAGI. CDR3 in amino acids: CASGLTQDTEAFF. The CDR3 DNA is TGTGCCAGCGGGCTAACCCAGGACACTGAAGCTTTCTTT.

This chain links TRBV24-1 with TRBJ1-2; D uncertain. Between the trimmed V and J ends, which lost 5 bases and 4 bases, there was a span of 10 bases. From germline, CDR1 is KGHDR and CDR2 SFDVKD. The CDR3 consists of 13 residues. The CDR3, as DNA: TGTGCCACCAGTGCCGGGATCCTCTATGGCTACACCTTC. Protein product: CATSAGILYGYTF.

This chain connects TRBV19 to TRBJ1-3; 8 bases fit TRBD1. Germline V gives CDR1 LNHDA, CDR2 SQIVND (reference sequence). V dropped 6 bases and J dropped 2; count of bases not matched to a gene: 3. The CDR3 extends over 14 amino acids. CDR3 sequence: CASRDREPGNTIYF. In DNA, the CDR3 is TGTGCCAGTAGGGACAGGGAGCCTGGAAACACCATATATTTT.

This chain uses TRBV4-2 with TRBJ2-3; 8 bases match TRBD2. The V gene's germline CDR1 is LGHNA and CDR2 YNFKEQ. The CDR3 extends over 15 amino acids. V lost 2 bases to trimming and J lost 4 bases; unmatched junction nucleotides: 5. The CDR3 protein is CASSQLAGGPDTQYF. CDR3 nucleotide sequence: TGTGCCAGCAGCCAATTGGCGGGGGGACCAGATACGCAGTATTTT.

This chain joins TRBV7-2 and TRBJ1-5; D not resolved. This CDR3 has 16 amino acids. Germline V CDR1 and CDR2: SGHTA, FQGNSA. V lost 5 bases, J lost 0 bases, and 14 bases lay in between. The CDR3 sequence: CASSPAAVYSNQPQHF. For the CDR3, the DNA is TGTGCCAGCAGCCCTGCGGCTGTTTATAGCAATCAGCCCCAGCATTTT.

The chain couples TRBV5-8 to TRBJ1-5; a possible D gene is TRBD1 (5 bases). CDR3 length equals 16 residues. Germline CDR1 is SGHTS and CDR2 is YDEGEE. The V end lost 3 bases, the J end lost 2 bases, and 15 bases lay between the germline ends. CDR3 DNA: TGTGCCAGCAGCTGGAAGCAGGGAACGGGCAATCAGCCCCAGCATTTT. It codes for CASSWKQGTGNQPQHF.

This clone was seen a handful of times. V and J are TRBV28 and TRBJ1-5; the D is unclear. The CDR3 totals 17 residues. Trimming pared 5 bases from V and 0 bases from J, leaving 17 bases between. Germline V CDR1 and CDR2: MDHEN, SYDVKM. DNA for the CDR3: TGTGCCAGCAGTCCAGGCACACGGGCGCATAGCAATCAGCCCCAGCATTTT. Protein product: CASSPGTRAHSNQPQHF.

The chain couples TRBV7-3 to TRBJ1-6; D uncertain. There are 17 residues in the CDR3. CDR1 is SGHTA and CDR2 is FQGTGA in the germline V gene. Between the trimmed V and J ends, which lost 5 bases and 6 bases, there was a span of 20 bases. The CDR3 protein is CASSPNPAGSGNSPLHF. In DNA form, the CDR3 reads TGTGCCAGCAGCCCAAACCCAGCGGGGTCGGGTAATTCACCCCTCCACTTT.

Turning to this clone: Germline is not matched at one junction end, which may reflect a read error. The rearrangement uses TRBV7-2 and TRBJ1-2; the D is unclear. CDR3 size: 9 residues. From germline, CDR1 is SGHTA and CDR2 FQGNSA. The CDR3 DNA is TGTGCCAGCACCTTAACCCTTATATTC. The encoded protein is CASTLTLIF.

V is TRBV7-9 and J is TRBJ1-1; D not resolved. CDR1 and CDR2 from the germline V gene are SEHNR and FQNEAQ (reference sequence). The V gene lost 6 bases and the J gene lost 8 bases, with 16 bases spanning the gap. This CDR3 has 13 amino acids. The CDR3 protein is CASSPRAMGEAFF. The CDR3 nucleotides read TGTGCCAGCAGTCCGCGGGCCATGGGCGAAGCTTTCTTT.

The chain couples TRBV7-2 to TRBJ1-3, with a tentative D call TRBD1 (5 bases). The CDR3 is 16 amino acids. The germline V and J ends were trimmed by 5 bases and 0 bases, with 14 bases remaining between them. The germline gives CDR1 SGHTA, CDR2 FQGNSA. The CDR3 protein is CASSRRTHNSGNTIYF. DNA for the CDR3: TGTGCCAGCAGCCGCCGGACACACAACTCTGGAAACACCATATATTTT. Combining the CDR3 with reference TRBV7-2 and TRBJ1-3 gives the whole variable domain GAGVSQSPSNKVTEKGKDVELRCDPISGHTALYWYRQSLGQGLEFLIYFQGNSAPDKSGLPSDRFSAERTGGSVSTLTIQRTQQEDSAVYLCASSRRTHNSGNTIYFGEGSWLTVV.

This chain joins TRBV5-1 and TRBJ1-1, with 10 bases fitting TRBD1. The CDR3 covers 14 residues. The germline gives CDR1 SGHRS, CDR2 YFSETQ. J was trimmed by 2 bases and V by 4 bases; bases with no gene match: 2. In DNA form, the CDR3 reads TGCGCCAGCAGCCCGACAGGGGGCAACACTGAAGCTTTCTTT. This encodes CASSPTGGNTEAFF.

The rearrangement joins TRBV9 to TRBJ2-3; 13 nucleotides align to TRBD2. The CDR3 contains 15 residues. V was clipped by 3 bases and J by 5 bases; unmatched bases: 3. The germline V gene encodes CDR1 SGDLS and CDR2 YYNGEE. The CDR3 loop reads CASSAGTSGKDTQYF. The CDR3 DNA follows: TGTGCCAGCAGCGCCGGGACTAGCGGGAAAGATACGCAGTATTTT.

The chain uses TRBV10-3 and TRBJ1-1; 9 nucleotides match TRBD1. This CDR3 contains 15 residues. The germline V gene encodes CDR1 ENHRY and CDR2 SYGVKD. V lost 6 bases and J lost 5; bases outside the gene matches: 10. In DNA form, the CDR3 reads TGTGCCATCAGCCAACCGGGACAGGGTTTGACTGAAGCTTTCTTT. Its protein product is CAISQPGQGLTEAFF.

V usage is TRBV28 and J usage is TRBJ2-7; D gene unclear. The germline V gene has CDR1 MDHEN and CDR2 SYDVKM. CDR3 length: 13 residues. Trimming removed 6 bases from V and 2 bases from J, with 11 bases in between. Here the CDR3 DNA reads TGTGCCAGCAGCCTCCTCGGGCCCTACGAGCAGTACTTC. Amino acid sequence: CASSLLGPYEQYF.

This chain joins TRBV5-8 and TRBJ1-4, with 10 bases lining up with TRBD1. This CDR3 has 15 residues. Germline trimming cut 3 bases from V and 10 bases from J; bases unmatched to any gene: 9. The germline gives CDR1 SGHTS, CDR2 YDEGEE. This CDR3 reads CASSSPGTGVSKLFF. CDR3 nucleotide sequence: TGTGCCAGCAGCTCGCCCGGGACAGGGGTATCAAAACTGTTTTTT.

The V call is TRBV7-9, the J call TRBJ1-2; D is uncertain. Trimming took 1 base from V and 4 from J, leaving 4 bases between them. The CDR3 is 12 amino acids. Germline V CDR1 and CDR2: SEHNR, FQNEAQ (reference sequence). CDR3 amino acids: CASSLESYGYTF. CDR3 coding DNA: TGTGCCAGCAGCTTAGAGTCCTATGGCTACACCTTC.

V usage is TRBV2 and J usage is TRBJ1-1; D may be TRBD1 (5 bases). Germline V gives CDR1 SNHLY, CDR2 FYNNEI. The ends were cut back, 5 bases at V and 10 bases at J, with 11 bases in the middle. The CDR3 is 11 amino acids. In nucleotides, the CDR3 is TGTGCCAGCAGTCAGTCCCAGGGAGCTTTCTTT. Translation: CASSQSQGAFF.

This chain uses TRBV28 with TRBJ1-5; TRBD1 matches 7 bases. V lost 2 bases, J lost 5 bases, and 3 bases stayed unmatched. The CDR3 is 14 amino acids. Per the germline V gene, CDR1 is MDHEN and CDR2 is SYDVKM. The CDR3 region is CASSLGGGHQPQHF. CDR3 in DNA: TGTGCCAGCAGTTTAGGAGGGGGCCATCAGCCCCAGCATTTT. Full variable domain (missing parts from reference TRBV28 and TRBJ1-5): DVKVTQSSRYLVKRTGEKVFLECVQDMDHENMFWYRQDPGLGLRLIYFSYDVKMKEKGDIPEGYSVSREKKERFSLILESASTNQTSMYLCASSLGGGHQPQHFGDGTRLSIL.

J is TRBJ1-6 and V is TRBV15, with unresolved D. Trimming removed 2 bases from V and 10 bases from J, with 12 bases in between. CDR3 length: 14 residues. CDR1 LNHNV and CDR2 YYDKDF come from the germline V gene (reference sequence). The CDR3 loop reads CATSRSREGSPLHF. CDR3 nucleotides: TGTGCCACCAGCAGATCCCGTGAGGGCTCACCCCTCCACTTT.

This clone was picked up one time. J is TRBJ1-5 and V is TRBV3-1 (or the pseudogene TRBV3-2); D might be TRBD1 (5 bases). Trimming cost V 2 bases and J 7 bases, with 12 bases left between them. The V gene's germline CDR1 is LGHDT and CDR2 YNNKEL (reference sequence). This CDR3 is 14 amino acids long. In DNA form, the CDR3 reads TGTGCCAGCAGCCAACCCGGGACCGGCCAGCCCCAGCATTTT. Protein product: CASSQPGTGQPQHF.

V is TRBV20-1 and J is TRBJ1-5; unclear D gene. The V end was cut by 3 bases, the J end by 6 bases, with 12 bases between. Germline CDR1 reads DFQATT; CDR2 reads SNEGSKA (reference sequence). CDR3 length equals 13 residues. CDR3 protein: CSASRGVSQPQHF. The CDR3 region has the DNA TGCAGTGCTAGTCGCGGGGTTAGTCAGCCCCAGCATTTT.

V gene TRBV11-2 combines with J gene TRBJ1-6; D uncertain. Germline V gives CDR1 SGHAT, CDR2 FQNNGV. CDR3 length equals 14 residues. V was cut by 3 bases and J by 1 base, with 4 bases left in between. CDR3 DNA: TGTGCCAGCAGCTTGCAGTCCTATAATTCACCCCTCCACTTT. It is translated as CASSLQSYNSPLHF.

The chain carries TRBV27 and TRBJ1-1; D not resolved. This CDR3 is built from 13 residues. From germline, CDR1 is MNHEY and CDR2 SMNVEV (reference sequence). Trimming cost V 5 bases and J 7 bases, with 14 bases left between them. In DNA form, the CDR3 reads TGTGCCAGCAGTCGCGTTCAGTTAGGTGAAGCTTTCTTT. It translates to CASSRVQLGEAFF.

This sequence joins TRBV29-1 and TRBJ2-1; D possibly matches TRBD1 or TRBD2 (5 bases each). CDR1 SQVTM and CDR2 ANQGSEA come from the germline V gene. Trimming removed 5 bases from V and 4 bases from J, with 15 bases in between. This CDR3 has 14 residues. CDR3 in amino acids: CSVLRGQRYNEQFF. In DNA, the CDR3 is TGCAGCGTTCTCCGGGGCCAACGGTACAATGAGCAGTTCTTC.

CDR3 residues: CASSLGQGRYGYTF. The CDR3 region has the DNA TGCGCCAGCAGCTTGGGACAGGGGAGGTATGGCTACACCTTC. V usage is TRBV5-1 and J usage is TRBJ1-2; 8 bases agree with TRBD1. The CDR3 contains 14 residues. The V gene end was trimmed by 0 bases and the J gene end by 5 bases; junction bases not matched to a gene: 3. Germline V lookup: CDR1 SGHRS, CDR2 YFSETQ.

The sample holds one count of this clone. The CDR3 DNA reads TGTGCCAGCAGCCCACAGGGCTACGAGCAGTACGTC. Translated: CASSPQGYEQYV. The chain links TRBV5-8 to TRBJ2-7, with a tentative D call TRBD1 (6 bases). The CDR3 covers 12 residues. V shed 4 bases and J shed 3 bases, with 8 bases lying between them. The germline CDR1 and CDR2 sequences are SGHTS and YDEGEE.